This T cell receptor (beta chain) was sequenced during a study of CD8+ T cells in alopecia areata. Study-level results: Sequence data from scalp samples additionally include resident alphabeta T cells of normal skin.

This clone was counted between two and nine times. Its target is unknown. Losses at the gene ends were 7 bases for V and 4 bases for J; bases not matched to a gene: 6. Germline V gene sequence: CDR1 SQVTM, CDR2 ANQGSEA. The CDR3 contains 12 residues. Once RNA had been extracted, it was reverse transcribed into cDNA to act as the sequencing template. The protocol was immunoSEQ multiplex PCR, while the TCRdb copy is restricted to in-frame clones and leaves out a portion. The table has around 98,000 clones, less than 50% seen once; the top ten hold 0.75% to 0.8%. This chain connects TRBV29-1 to TRBJ2-7; 8 bases line up with TRBD1. The sequencing sample was made of CD4+ T cells sorted from blood. The origin of this receptor is a human donor with alopecia areata. CDR3 protein: CSAGQGEYEQYF. In DNA, the CDR3 is TGCAGCGCCGGACAGGGTGAATACGAGCAGTACTTC.